These T cell receptor beta chains were read from a single sample in a study of Graves' ophthalmopathy and Graves' hyperthyroidism. TCRdb used MiXCR to reprocess the multiplex PCR reads, holding one entry per CDR3 protein. The sample records 650,000 to 900,000 distinct CDR3 sequences, roughly 40% being singletons. The sample taken for sequencing was peripheral blood. The receptors originated from an adult man with Graves' ophthalmopathy. Both conserved end residues are part of each CDR3. D genes are given only for firm matches. Size values are once, few and many counts, or a class for expanded clones, and some rows have none.

V gene	J gene	D gene	clone size	CDR3 DNA	CDR3 protein
TRBV9	TRBJ2-5	NA	NA	TGTGCCAGCAGCCCTAGACGTAGCGGTAATAGACAAGAGACCCAGTACTTC	CASSPRRSGNRQETQYF
TRBV3-1	TRBJ2-7	NA	NA	TGTGCCAGCAGTCATAATGACAGGGAGGGCGAGCAGTACTTC	CASSHNDREGEQYF
TRBV7-8	TRBJ1-5	NA	many	TGTGCCAGCAGCTTTACGACAGGCCACAATCAGCCCCAGCATTTT	CASSFTTGHNQPQHF
TRBV5-1	TRBJ2-5	NA	few	TGCGCCAGCAGCTCGGAGGTGTGGGGTAGCGGAGATCAAGAGACCCAGTACTTC	CASSSEVWGSGDQETQYF
TRBV7-9	TRBJ1-4	NA	NA	TGTGCCAGCAGCTTGAGAGGGCCAACTAATGAAAAACTGTTTTTT	CASSLRGPTNEKLFF
TRBV25-1	TRBJ1-5	NA	NA	TGTGCCAGCAGTTTAGGAGGAGGGCTGCATCAGCCCCAGCATTTT	CASSLGGGLHQPQHF
TRBV25-1	TRBJ2-7	TRBD2	NA	TGTGCCAGCAGTCCCTGGGGGACTAGCGGGAGATCGTTCCCTTTC	CASSPWGTSGRSFPF
TRBV20-1	TRBJ2-5	TRBD2	NA	TGCAGTGCTAGTGCGGCGACTAGCGTTGAAGAGACCCAATACTTC	CSASAATSVEETQYF
TRBV11-1	TRBJ2-2	NA	NA	TGTGCCAGCAGCGTTGTCCTTAGTCAGTTGGGCGGGGAGCTGTTTTTT	CASSVVLSQLGGELFF
TRBV29-1	TRBJ2-7	NA	many	TGCAGCGTTGAAGACGGCGAACAAACCTACGAGCAGTACTTC	CSVEDGEQTYEQYF